This T cell receptor (beta chain) was documented in a study of cytomegalovirus exposure and HLA in healthy donors. Whole-study results and caveats: Researchers reported in a later analysis that a missense DCLRE1C variant was tied to TCR beta V- and J-gene trimming. Later work found that TCR association rates differed between HLA loci; DRB1 had the most and HLA-C the fewest. Later on, analysis showed that most CMV-associated TCR beta chains appeared to be HLA-restricted.

The PCR ran on 60 Vbeta and 13 Jbeta primers. Profiling relied on immunoSEQ multiplex PCR, and the TCRdb table lists in-frame clones only, not all of them. The table includes roughly 130,000 clones, around 8.5% detected once. This clone has more than one count but fewer than ten. As yet, its antigen is unknown. Germline CDR1 reads MNHEY; CDR2 reads SMNVEV (reference sequence). The germline V and J ends were trimmed by 2 bases and 4 bases, with 9 bases remaining between them. This CDR3 comprises 15 residues. The sequenced material came from PBMCs. The chain is built from TRBV27 and TRBJ2-6; no clear D. This clonotype was obtained from a man aged 40-55 years in good health and CMV-seronegative. In nucleotides, the CDR3 is TGTGCCAGCAGTTTACTCTGGGCAGGGGCCAACGTCCTGACTTTC. The encoded protein is CASSLLWAGANVLTF.